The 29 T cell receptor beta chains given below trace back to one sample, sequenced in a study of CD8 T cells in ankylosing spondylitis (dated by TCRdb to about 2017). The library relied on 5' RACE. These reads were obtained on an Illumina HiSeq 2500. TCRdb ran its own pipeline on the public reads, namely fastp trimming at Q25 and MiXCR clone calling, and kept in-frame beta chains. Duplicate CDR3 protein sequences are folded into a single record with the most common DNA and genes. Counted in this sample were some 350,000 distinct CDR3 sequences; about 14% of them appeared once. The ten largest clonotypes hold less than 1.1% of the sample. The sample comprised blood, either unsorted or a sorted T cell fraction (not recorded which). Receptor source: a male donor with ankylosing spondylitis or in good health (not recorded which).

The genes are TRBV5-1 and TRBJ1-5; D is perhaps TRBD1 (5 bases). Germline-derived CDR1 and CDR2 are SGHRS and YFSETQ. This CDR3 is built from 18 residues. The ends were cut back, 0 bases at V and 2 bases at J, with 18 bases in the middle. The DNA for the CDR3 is TGCGCCAGCAGCTTGGCTTTGGGGGGGAGGGGTGGCAATCAGCCCCAGCATTTT. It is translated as CASSLALGGRGGNQPQHF.

This chain's CDR3 is CAISAGTSGGSQSSYEQYF. CDR3 sequence (DNA): TGTGCCATCAGTGCCGGGACTAGCGGGGGGTCCCAGAGCTCCTACGAGCAGTACTTC. The rearrangement uses TRBV10-3 and TRBJ2-7, with 15 nucleotides matching TRBD2. Germline values: CDR1 ENHRY, CDR2 SYGVKD. V was clipped by 4 bases and J by 0 bases; unmatched bases: 10. The CDR3 has 19 residues.

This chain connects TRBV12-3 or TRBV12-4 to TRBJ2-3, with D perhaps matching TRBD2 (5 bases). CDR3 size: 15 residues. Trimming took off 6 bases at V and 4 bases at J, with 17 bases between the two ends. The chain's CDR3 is CASSGTSSFPDTQYF. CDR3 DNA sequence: TGTGCCAGCAGCGGTACCTCTAGCTTCCCAGATACGCAGTATTTT.

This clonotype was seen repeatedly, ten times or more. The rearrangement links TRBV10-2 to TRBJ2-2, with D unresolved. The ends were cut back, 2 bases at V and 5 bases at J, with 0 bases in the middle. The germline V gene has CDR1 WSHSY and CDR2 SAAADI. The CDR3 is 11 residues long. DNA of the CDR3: TGCGCCAGCAGTGAGACCGGGGAGCTGTTTTTT. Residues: CASSETGELFF.

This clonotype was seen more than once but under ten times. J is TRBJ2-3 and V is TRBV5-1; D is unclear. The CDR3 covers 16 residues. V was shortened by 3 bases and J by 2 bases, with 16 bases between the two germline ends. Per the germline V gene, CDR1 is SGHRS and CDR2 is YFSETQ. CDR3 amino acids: CASSYGERPNTDTQYF. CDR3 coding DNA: TGCGCCAGCAGCTACGGCGAGCGCCCTAACACAGATACGCAGTATTTT.

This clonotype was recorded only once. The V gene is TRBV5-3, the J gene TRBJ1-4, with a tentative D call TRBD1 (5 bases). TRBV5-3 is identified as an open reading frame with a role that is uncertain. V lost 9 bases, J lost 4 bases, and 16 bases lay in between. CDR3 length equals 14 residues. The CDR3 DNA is TGTGCCATCGGCCTCGACAGTTTTAATGAAAAACTGTTTTTT. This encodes CAIGLDSFNEKLFF.

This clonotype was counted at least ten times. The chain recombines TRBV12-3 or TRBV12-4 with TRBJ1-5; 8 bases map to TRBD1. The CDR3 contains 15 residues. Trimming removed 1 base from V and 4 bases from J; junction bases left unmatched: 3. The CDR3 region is CASSLGQGRNQPQHF. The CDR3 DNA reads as TGTGCCAGCAGTTTAGGACAGGGGCGGAATCAGCCCCAGCATTTT.

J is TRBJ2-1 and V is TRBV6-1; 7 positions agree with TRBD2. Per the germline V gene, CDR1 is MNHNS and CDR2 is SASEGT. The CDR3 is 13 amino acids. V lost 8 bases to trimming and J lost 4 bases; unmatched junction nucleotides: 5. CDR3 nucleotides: TGTGCCAGCCGGGGGAGGGGATACAATGAGCAGTTCTTC. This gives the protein CASRGRGYNEQFF.

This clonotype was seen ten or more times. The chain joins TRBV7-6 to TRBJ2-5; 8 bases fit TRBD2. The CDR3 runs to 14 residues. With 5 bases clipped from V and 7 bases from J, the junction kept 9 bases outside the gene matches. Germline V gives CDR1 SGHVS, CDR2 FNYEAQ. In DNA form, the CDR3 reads TGTGCCAGCAGCCTAGGACTAGCTCAAACGACCCAGTACTTC. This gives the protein CASSLGLAQTTQYF.

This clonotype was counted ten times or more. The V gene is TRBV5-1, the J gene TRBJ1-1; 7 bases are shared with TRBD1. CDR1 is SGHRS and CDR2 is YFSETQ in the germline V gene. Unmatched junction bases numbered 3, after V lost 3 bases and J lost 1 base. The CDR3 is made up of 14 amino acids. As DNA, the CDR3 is TGCGCCAGCAGCTCGGGACAGCCGAACACTGAAGCTTTCTTT. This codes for CASSSGQPNTEAFF.

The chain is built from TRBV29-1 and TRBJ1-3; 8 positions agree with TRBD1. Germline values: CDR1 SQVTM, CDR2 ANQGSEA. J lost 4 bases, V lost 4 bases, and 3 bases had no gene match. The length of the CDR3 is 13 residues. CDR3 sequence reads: CSVVQGDGNTIYF. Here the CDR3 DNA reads TGCAGCGTTGTACAGGGGGACGGAAACACCATATATTTT.

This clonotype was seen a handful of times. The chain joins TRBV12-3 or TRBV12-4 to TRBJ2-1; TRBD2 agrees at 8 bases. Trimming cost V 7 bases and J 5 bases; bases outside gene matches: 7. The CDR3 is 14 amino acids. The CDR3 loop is CASTPGLGNNEQFF. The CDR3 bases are TGTGCCAGCACCCCGGGACTAGGAAACAATGAGCAGTTCTTC.

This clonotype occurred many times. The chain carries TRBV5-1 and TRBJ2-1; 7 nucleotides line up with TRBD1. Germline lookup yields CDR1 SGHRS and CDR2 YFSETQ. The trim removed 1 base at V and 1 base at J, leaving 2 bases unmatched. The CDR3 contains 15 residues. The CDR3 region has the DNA TGCGCCAGCAGCTTGACAGGGGATTCCTACAATGAGCAGTTCTTC. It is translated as CASSLTGDSYNEQFF. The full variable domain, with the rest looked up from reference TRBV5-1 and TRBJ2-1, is KAGVTQTPRYLIKTRGQQVTLSCSPISGHRSVSWYQQTPGQGLQFLFEYFSETQRNKGNFPGRFSGRQFSNSRSEMNVSTLELGDSALYLCASSLTGDSYNEQFFGPGTRLTVL.

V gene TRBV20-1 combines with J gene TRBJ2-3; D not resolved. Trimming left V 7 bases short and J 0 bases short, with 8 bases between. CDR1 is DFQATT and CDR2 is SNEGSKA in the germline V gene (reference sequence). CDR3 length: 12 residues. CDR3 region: CSVTTSTDTQYF. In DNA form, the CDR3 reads TGCAGTGTCACCACTAGCACAGATACGCAGTATTTT.

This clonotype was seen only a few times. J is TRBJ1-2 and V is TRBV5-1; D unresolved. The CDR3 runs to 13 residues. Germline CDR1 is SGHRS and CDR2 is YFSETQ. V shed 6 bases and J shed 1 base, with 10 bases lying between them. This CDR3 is CASTARFNYGYTF. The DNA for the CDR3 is TGCGCCAGCACAGCACGGTTTAACTATGGCTACACCTTC.

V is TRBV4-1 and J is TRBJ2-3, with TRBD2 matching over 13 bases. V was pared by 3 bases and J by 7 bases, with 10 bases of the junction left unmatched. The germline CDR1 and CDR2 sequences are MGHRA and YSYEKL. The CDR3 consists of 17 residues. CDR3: CASSQGLAGPTSYTQYF. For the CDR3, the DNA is TGCGCCAGCAGCCAGGGACTAGCGGGGCCCACGTCGTATACGCAGTATTTT.

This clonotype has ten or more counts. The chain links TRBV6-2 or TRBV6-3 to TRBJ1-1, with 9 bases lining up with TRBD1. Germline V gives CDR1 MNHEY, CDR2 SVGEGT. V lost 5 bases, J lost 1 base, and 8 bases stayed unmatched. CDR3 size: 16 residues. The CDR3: CASSHRGRVGNTEAFF. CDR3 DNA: TGTGCCAGCAGTCACAGGGGGCGCGTCGGGAACACTGAAGCTTTCTTT.

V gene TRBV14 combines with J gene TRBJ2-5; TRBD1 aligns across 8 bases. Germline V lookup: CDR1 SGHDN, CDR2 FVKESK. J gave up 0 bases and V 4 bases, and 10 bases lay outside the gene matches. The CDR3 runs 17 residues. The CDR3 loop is CASSLGQGEGDQETQYF. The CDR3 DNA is TGTGCCAGCAGCCTCGGACAGGGCGAAGGGGACCAAGAGACCCAGTACTTC.

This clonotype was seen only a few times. The chain's CDR3 is CATSDTSSSGKYF. For the CDR3, the DNA is TGTGCCACCAGTGACACCTCTTCTAGCGGGAAGTATTTT. The genes are TRBV24-1 and TRBJ2-3, with TRBD2 matching over 9 bases. Germline V gene sequence: CDR1 KGHDR, CDR2 SFDVKD. CDR3 length equals 13 residues. V was pared by 4 bases and J by 13 bases, with 8 bases of the junction left unmatched.

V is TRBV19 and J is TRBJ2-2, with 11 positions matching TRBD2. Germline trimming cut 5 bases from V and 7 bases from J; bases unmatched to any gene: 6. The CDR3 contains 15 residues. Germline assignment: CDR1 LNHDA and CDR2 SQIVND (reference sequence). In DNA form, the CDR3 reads TGTGCCAGTAGTCCTACTAGCGGGGGAGGCGGGGAGCTGTTTTTT. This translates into CASSPTSGGGGELFF.

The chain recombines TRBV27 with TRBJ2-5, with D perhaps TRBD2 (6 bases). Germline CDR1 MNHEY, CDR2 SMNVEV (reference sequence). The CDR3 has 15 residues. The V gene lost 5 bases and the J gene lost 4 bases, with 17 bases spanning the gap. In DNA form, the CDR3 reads TGTGCCAGCAGTGACCAATGGGGGGTCGGAGAGACCCAGTACTTC. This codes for CASSDQWGVGETQYF.

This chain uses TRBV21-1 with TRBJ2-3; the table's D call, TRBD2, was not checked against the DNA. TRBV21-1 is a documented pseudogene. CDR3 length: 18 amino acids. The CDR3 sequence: CASSKEVAGGHSTDTQYF. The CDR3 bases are TGTGCCAGCAGCAAAGAAGTAGCGGGAGGGCATAGCACAGATACGCAGTATTTT.

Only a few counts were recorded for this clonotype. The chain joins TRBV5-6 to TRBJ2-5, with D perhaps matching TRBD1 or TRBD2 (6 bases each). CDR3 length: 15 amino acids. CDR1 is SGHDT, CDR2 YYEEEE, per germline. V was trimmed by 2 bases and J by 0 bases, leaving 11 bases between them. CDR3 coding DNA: TGTGCCAGCAGCTTTTCGGGGGCCAACCAAGAGACCCAGTACTTC. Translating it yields CASSFSGANQETQYF.

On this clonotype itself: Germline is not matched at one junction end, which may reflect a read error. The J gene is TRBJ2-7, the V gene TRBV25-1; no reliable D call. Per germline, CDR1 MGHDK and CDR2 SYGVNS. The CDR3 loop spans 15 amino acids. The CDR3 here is CASSESGVLGYEQNF. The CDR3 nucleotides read TGTGCCAGCAGTGAATCTGGGGTTTTGGGCTACGAGCAGAACTTC.

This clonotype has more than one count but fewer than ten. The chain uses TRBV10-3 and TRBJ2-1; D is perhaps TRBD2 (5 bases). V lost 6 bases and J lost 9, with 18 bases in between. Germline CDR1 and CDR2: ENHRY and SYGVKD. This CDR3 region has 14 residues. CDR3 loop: CAISRSGGVPEQFF. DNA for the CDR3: TGTGCCATCAGCAGAAGCGGCGGTGTCCCTGAGCAGTTCTTC.

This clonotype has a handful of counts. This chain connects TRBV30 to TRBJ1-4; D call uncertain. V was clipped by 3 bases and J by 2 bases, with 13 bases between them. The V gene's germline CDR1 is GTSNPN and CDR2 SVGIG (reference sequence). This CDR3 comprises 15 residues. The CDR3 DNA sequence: TGTGCCTGGAGGCCCTTGGGGTCCACTAATGAAAAACTGTTTTTT. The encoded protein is CAWRPLGSTNEKLFF.

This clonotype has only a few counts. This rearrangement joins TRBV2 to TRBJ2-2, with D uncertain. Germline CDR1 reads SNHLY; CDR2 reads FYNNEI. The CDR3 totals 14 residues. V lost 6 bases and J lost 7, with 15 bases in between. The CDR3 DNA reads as TGTGCCAGCAGGGGCCCTAGGAGTGTCGGGGAGCTGTTTTTT. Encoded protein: CASRGPRSVGELFF.

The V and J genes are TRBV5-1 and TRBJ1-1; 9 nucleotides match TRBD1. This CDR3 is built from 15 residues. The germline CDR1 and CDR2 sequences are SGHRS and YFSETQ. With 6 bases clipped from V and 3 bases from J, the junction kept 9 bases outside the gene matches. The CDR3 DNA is TGCGCCAGCAACACTGGACAGGGGCTAGACACTGAAGCTTTCTTT. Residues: CASNTGQGLDTEAFF.

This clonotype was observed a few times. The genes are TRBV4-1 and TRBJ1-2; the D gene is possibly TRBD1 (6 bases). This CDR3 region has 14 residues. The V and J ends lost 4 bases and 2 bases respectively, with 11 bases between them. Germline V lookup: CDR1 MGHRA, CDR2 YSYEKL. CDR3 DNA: TGCGCCAGCAGCCCTCGACAGGAGAACTATGGCTACACCTTC. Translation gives CASSPRQENYGYTF.